This T cell receptor beta chain was observed in a study of cytomegalovirus exposure and HLA in healthy donors. This clone was counted only a few times. Its antigen is currently unknown. Losses at the gene ends were 4 bases for V and 0 bases for J; bases not matched to a gene: 10. Germline CDR1 MNHEY, CDR2 SMNVEV (reference sequence). The CDR3 has 17 amino acids. General study findings and limits: By a later analysis, the bulk of CMV-associated TCR beta chains appeared HLA-restricted.

PCR was performed using 60 Vbeta and 13 Jbeta primers. Assay: immunoSEQ multiplex PCR; the TCRdb copy retains only in-frame clones and omits some. The table has 90,000 to 120,000 clones, roughly 70% seen once. Sequencing was performed on PBMCs. The chain employs TRBV27 and TRBJ2-7; 9 nucleotides agree with TRBD1. The TCR sequence derives from a woman aged 40 to 49 in good health and CMV-seropositive. As DNA, the CDR3 is TGTGCCAGCAGTTCTTCCGGGACAGGGCTGAGCTCCTACGAGCAGTACTTC. This codes for CASSSSGTGLSSYEQYF.